This T cell receptor beta chain was identified in a study of T cells in tuberculosis. Study as a whole: Sequenced TCRs come from CD1B-GMM tetramer-binding T cells. Study findings and constraints: T cells binding CD1B-GMM tetramer weakly possibly escaped the sort.

The protocol was immunoSEQ multiplex PCR, while the TCRdb copy is restricted to in-frame clones and leaves out a portion. Among about 88,000 clones, roughly 91% were seen once, and the ten largest hold around 2%. Sorting used thawed, overnight-rested PBMC stained with anti-CD3, a viability dye and GMM-loaded CD1B tetramer. The lipid loaded on the CD1B tetramers was C32 glucose monomycolate from Rhodococcus equi. Before cryopreservation, the sorted PBMC lost their CD14-expressing monocytes. About 100,000 tetramer-negative cells were sorted from each donor. Trimming pared 8 bases from V and 2 bases from J, leaving 15 bases between. Germline V gene data show CDR1 as LNHDA and CDR2 as SQIVND (reference sequence). CDR3 length: 15 amino acids.

The chain links TRBV19 to TRBJ2-2; D possibly corresponds to TRBD2 (6 bases). The sequenced sample was CD1b-GMM tetramer-negative cells sorted from PBMCs. The TCR sequence derives from an adult woman with latent tuberculosis. The DNA of the CDR3 is TGTGCCAGTGGGGCGGGGCGCGTTAACACCGGGGAGCTGTTTTTT. Translated, it gives CASGAGRVNTGELFF.